The sequence of this T cell receptor beta chain was determined in a study of OX40 agonist ivuxolimab in advanced cancers. About the study: Hepatocellular carcinoma, melanoma, renal cell or head and neck cancer was diagnosed in the dose-escalation patients. Whole-study results and caveats: No antigen was identified for the clonally expanded peripheral T cells.

Comment on this clone: Its antigen is currently unknown.

Profiling relied on immunoSEQ multiplex PCR, and the TCRdb table lists in-frame clones only, not all of them. The sample records tens of thousands of clones, about 82% being singletons. The CDR3 spans 14 residues. With V trimmed by 3 bases and J by 3 bases, 5 bases remained unmatched. Germline assignment: CDR1 SGHDN and CDR2 FVKESK. This chain links TRBV14 with TRBJ2-7; 7 positions match TRBD1. The TCR originated in an adult with an advanced solid tumor such as melanoma, head and neck, liver or kidney cancer. The sequenced sample was CD4+ or CD8+ T cells sorted from blood, obtained in a trial of the OX40 agonist ivuxolimab. The DNA of the CDR3 is TGTGCCAGCAGCCAGATCGCAGGGGGCTACGAGCAGTACTTC. Protein sequence: CASSQIAGGYEQYF.